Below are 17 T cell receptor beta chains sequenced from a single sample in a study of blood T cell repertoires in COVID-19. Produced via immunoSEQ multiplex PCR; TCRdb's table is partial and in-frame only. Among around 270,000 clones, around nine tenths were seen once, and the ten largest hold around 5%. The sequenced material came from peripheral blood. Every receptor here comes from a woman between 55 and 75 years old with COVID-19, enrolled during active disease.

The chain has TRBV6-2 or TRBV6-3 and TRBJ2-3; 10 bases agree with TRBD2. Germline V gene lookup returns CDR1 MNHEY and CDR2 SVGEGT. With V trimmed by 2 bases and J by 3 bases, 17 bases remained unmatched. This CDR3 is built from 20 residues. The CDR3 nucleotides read TGTGCCAGCAGTTACGGTGGGCCGGGAGCTAGCGGGAGTGGGACAGATACGCAGTATTTT. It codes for CASSYGGPGASGSGTDTQYF.

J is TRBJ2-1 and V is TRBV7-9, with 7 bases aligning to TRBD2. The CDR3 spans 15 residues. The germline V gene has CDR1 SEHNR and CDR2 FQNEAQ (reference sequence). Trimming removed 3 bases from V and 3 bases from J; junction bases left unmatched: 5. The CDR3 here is CASSFFRGGYNEQFF. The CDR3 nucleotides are TGTGCCAGCAGCTTTTTCCGCGGGGGCTACAATGAGCAGTTCTTC.

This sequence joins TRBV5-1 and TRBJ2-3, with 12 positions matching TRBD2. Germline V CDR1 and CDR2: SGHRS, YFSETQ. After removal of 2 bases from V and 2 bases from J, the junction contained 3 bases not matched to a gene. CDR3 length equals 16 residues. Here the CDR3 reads CASSLRTSGNTDTQYF. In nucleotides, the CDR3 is TGCGCCAGCAGCTTAAGGACTAGCGGGAACACAGATACGCAGTATTTT.

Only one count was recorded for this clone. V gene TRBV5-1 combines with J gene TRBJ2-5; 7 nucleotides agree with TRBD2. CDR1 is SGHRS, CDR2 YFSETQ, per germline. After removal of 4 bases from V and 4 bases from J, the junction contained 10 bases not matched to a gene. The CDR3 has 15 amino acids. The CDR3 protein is CASSPDGAGVETQYF. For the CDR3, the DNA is TGCGCCAGCAGCCCGGATGGTGCGGGAGTAGAGACCCAGTACTTC.

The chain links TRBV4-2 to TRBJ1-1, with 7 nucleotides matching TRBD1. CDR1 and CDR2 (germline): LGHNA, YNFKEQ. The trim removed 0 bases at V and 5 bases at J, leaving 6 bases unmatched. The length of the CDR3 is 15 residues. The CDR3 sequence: CASSQEGGGRTEAFF. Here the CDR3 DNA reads TGTGCCAGCAGCCAAGAAGGGGGCGGGCGTACTGAAGCTTTCTTT.

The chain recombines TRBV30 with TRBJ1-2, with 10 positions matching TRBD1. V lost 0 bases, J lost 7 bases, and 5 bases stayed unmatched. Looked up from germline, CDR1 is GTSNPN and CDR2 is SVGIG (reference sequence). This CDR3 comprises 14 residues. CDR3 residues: CAWSVRQGAVGYTF. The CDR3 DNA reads TGTGCCTGGAGTGTCAGACAGGGGGCGGTTGGCTACACCTTC.

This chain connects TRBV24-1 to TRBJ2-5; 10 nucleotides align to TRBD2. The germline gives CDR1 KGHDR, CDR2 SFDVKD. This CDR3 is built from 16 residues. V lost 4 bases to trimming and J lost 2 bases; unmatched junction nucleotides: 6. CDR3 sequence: CATSDLAGVGQETQYF. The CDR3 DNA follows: TGTGCCACCAGTGACCTAGCGGGAGTAGGACAAGAGACCCAGTACTTC.

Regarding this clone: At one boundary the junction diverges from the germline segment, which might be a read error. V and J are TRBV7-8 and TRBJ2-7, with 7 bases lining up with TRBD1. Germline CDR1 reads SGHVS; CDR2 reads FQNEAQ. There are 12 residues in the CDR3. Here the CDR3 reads CASSQGQTVANF. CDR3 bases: TGTGCCAGCAGCCAGGGACAGACGGTGGCGAACTTC.

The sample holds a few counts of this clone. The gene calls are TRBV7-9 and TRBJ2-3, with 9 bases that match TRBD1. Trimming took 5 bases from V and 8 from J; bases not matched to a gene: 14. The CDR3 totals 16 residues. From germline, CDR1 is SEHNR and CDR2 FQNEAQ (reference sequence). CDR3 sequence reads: CASSQIGTGLYVTQYF. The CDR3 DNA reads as TGTGCCAGCAGCCAAATCGGGACAGGGCTATATGTTACGCAGTATTTT.

CDR3 in DNA: TGTGCCAGCAGCCCTTCTCTCGCCGGCTCCTACAATGAGCAGTTCTTC. As protein: CASSPSLAGSYNEQFF. V is TRBV6-2 or TRBV6-3 and J is TRBJ2-1; the D is unclear. CDR3 length: 16 residues. Germline-derived CDR1 and CDR2 are MNHEY and SVGEGT. Between the trimmed V and J ends, which lost 6 bases and 0 bases, there was a span of 15 bases.

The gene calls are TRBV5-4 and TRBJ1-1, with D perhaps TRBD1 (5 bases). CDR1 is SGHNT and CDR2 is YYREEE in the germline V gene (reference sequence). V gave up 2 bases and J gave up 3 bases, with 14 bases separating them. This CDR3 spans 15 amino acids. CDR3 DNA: TGTGCCAGCAGCTTAAGATCAGGGCCTGACACTGAAGCTTTCTTT. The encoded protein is CASSLRSGPDTEAFF.

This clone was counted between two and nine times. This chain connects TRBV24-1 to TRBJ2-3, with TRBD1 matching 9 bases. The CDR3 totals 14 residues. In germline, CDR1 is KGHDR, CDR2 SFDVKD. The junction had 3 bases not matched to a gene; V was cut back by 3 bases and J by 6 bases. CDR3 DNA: TGTGCCACCAGTGATCTTGGACAGGGGGATACGCAGTATTTT. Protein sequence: CATSDLGQGDTQYF.

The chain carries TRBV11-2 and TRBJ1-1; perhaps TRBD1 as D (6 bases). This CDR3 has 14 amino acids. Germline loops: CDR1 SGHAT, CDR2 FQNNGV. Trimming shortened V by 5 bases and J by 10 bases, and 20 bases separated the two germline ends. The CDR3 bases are TGTGCCAGCAGCGCAGTTTGGGGGCAAAGAGGAGCTTTCTTT. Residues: CASSAVWGQRGAFF.

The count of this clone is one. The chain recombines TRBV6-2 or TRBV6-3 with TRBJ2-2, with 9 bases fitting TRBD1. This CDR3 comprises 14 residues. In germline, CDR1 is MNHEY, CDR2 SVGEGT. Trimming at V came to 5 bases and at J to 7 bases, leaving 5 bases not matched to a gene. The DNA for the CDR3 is TGTGCCAGCAGTAAACAGGGGGCTTACGGGGAGCTGTTTTTT. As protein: CASSKQGAYGELFF.

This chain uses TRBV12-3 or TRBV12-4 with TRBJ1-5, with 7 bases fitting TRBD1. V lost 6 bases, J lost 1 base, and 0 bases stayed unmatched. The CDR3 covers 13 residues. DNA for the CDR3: TGTGCCAGCAGGGGACAGAGCAATCAGCCCCAGCATTTT. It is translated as CASRGQSNQPQHF.

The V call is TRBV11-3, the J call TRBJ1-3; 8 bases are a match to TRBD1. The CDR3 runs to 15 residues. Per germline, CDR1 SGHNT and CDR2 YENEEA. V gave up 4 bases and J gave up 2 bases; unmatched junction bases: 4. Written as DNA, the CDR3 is TGTGCCAGCAGCTCCCGGACAGGGCCTGGAAACACCATATATTTT. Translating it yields CASSSRTGPGNTIYF.

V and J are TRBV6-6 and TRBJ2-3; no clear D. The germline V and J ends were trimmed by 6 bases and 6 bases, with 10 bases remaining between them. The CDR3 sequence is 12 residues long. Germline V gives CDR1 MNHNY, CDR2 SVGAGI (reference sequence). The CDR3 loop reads CASSLRLDTQYF. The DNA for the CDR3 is TGTGCCAGCAGCCTCAGGCTGGATACGCAGTATTTT.